This TCR beta chain was found in a study of blood T cell repertoires in COVID-19. About the study: From the United States, Italy and Spain came samples of acute and convalescent COVID-19.

In the original workflow: Reference gene primers were amplified, and this amplification served to estimate nucleated cell counts. Libraries were prepared by immunoSEQ multiplex PCR; TCRdb keeps only in-frame clonotypes and omits some of them. V and J calls and clone size are as listed in that table; D and trimming were resolved from the DNA. Among 300,000 to 450,000 clones, around 84% were seen once, and the ten largest hold 3.5% to 4%. This CDR3 spans 13 amino acids. V lost 0 bases to trimming and J lost 5 bases, with 7 bases between them. Looked up from germline, CDR1 is MNHEY and CDR2 is SMNVEV (reference sequence).

The rearrangement links TRBV27 to TRBJ1-1; D gene unclear. This TCR was recovered from a woman younger than 35 with acute or convalescent COVID-19. Sequencing was done on a sample of peripheral blood. CDR3 amino acids: CASSLSGWTEAFF. DNA of the CDR3: TGTGCCAGCAGTTTATCCGGGTGGACTGAAGCTTTCTTT.